This TCR beta chain was sequenced in a study of molecular identifiers for immune sequencing clone quantification. Turning to the study itself: Replicate RNA came from about 20,000 or 100,000 naive CD8 cells and was split five ways, and four parts were sequenced.

TCRdb reanalysed the PCR reads using MiXCR and keeps one entry per CDR3 protein. This table has roughly 300,000 distinct CDR3 sequences, 24% appearing once. For this clonotype: Antigen: not known. This may be a read error: a much more frequent sequence differs by one nucleotide.

General observations from the study: Spiked Jurkat TCR RNA equivalent to one cell reportedly surfaced among approximately 1.1 million naive cells.

The CDR3 extends over 14 amino acids. V lost 8 bases and J 1 base, leaving 14 bases between the germline ends. Germline assignment: CDR1 SGHDN and CDR2 FVKESK. The sample consisted of naive CD8+ T cells from blood, with Jurkat cell RNA spiked in. Subset of the sample: FACS-sorted CD8+CD4-CCR7+CD45RA+ naive T cells. The chain employs TRBV14 and TRBJ2-5, with D perhaps matching TRBD2 (5 bases). This receptor was identified in a human donor in good health. Some libraries in this study had Jurkat cell RNA spiked in. The DNA of the CDR3 is TGTGCCAGCTGCCGTGAGCGGACCCAAGAGACCCAGTACTTC. Translating it yields CASCRERTQETQYF.